Below, 5 T cell receptor beta chains from the same sample are listed, as sequenced in a study of metastatic and nonmetastatic thyroid tumors. TCRdb re-analyzed the PCR reads using MiXCR. The table has about 4,300 clones, 20% to 25% seen once. All patients were treatment-naive before thyroid surgery. The sequencing input was tumor tissue. Source of these receptors: a male donor with papillary thyroid cancer or a benign thyroid nodule (not recorded which). Some clones in this sample may be carry-over from other donors' samples.

The CDR3 protein is CASSVLAGSTDTQYF. DNA for the CDR3: TGTGCCAGCAGCGTACTAGCGGGGTCCACAGATACGCAGTATTTT. The rearrangement uses TRBV11-3 and TRBJ2-3, with 10 bases identical to TRBD2. V lost 5 bases and J lost 2; bases outside the gene matches: 4. This CDR3 contains 15 residues. Germline CDR1 reads SGHNT; CDR2 reads YENEEA.

V usage is TRBV6-2 or TRBV6-3 and J usage is TRBJ1-3; unclear D gene. V was shortened by 5 bases and J by 0 bases, with 17 bases between the two germline ends. The CDR3 consists of 17 residues. The germline gives CDR1 MNHEY, CDR2 SVGEGT. This CDR3 is CASSPLLGILSGNTIYF. The CDR3 bases are TGTGCCAGCAGTCCACTACTGGGGATACTCTCTGGAAACACCATATATTTT.

Ten or more counts support this clone. A clone one base away is much larger, so this may be a read error. Other DNA sequences in this sample translate to the same CDR3. This chain links TRBV12-3 or TRBV12-4 with TRBJ1-3, with D unresolved. V dropped 6 bases and J dropped 4 bases, with 13 bases sitting between them. The CDR3 is 14 residues long. The CDR3 sequence is CASSLSGVGNTIYF. In DNA form, the CDR3 reads TGTGCCAGCAGCTTATCCGGGGTCGGAAACACCATATATTTT.

Judged by abundance, this clone is large. V is TRBV6-2 or TRBV6-3 and J is TRBJ2-3; D perhaps matches TRBD2 (5 bases). The CDR3 length is 15 residues. Trimming pared 6 bases from V and 4 bases from J, leaving 17 bases between. In germline, CDR1 is MNHEY, CDR2 SVGEGT. The CDR3 here is CASSSLTPGADTQYF. The DNA of the CDR3 is TGTGCCAGCAGCTCCCTAACTCCCGGGGCAGATACGCAGTATTTT.

This clone has only a few counts. V gene TRBV6-6 combines with J gene TRBJ2-7; D is possibly TRBD1 or TRBD2 (6 bases each). V was cut by 0 bases and J by 2 bases, with 11 bases left in between. CDR3 length equals 15 residues. Looked up from germline, CDR1 is MNHNY and CDR2 is SVGAGI (reference sequence). In DNA, the CDR3 is TGTGCCAGCAGTTACTCGAGGGGGGCGACCTACGAGCAGTACTTC. This translates into CASSYSRGATYEQYF.